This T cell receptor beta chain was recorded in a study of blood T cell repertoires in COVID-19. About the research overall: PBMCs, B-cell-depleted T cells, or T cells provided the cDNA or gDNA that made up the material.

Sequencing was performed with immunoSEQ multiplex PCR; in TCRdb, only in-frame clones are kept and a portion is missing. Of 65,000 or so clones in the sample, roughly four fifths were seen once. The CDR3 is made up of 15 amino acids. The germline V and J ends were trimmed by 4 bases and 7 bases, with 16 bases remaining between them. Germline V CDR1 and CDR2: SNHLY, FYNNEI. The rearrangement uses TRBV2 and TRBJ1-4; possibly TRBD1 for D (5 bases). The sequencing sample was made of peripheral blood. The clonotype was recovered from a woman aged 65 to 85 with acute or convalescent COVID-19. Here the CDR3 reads CASSGSQGIGEKLFF. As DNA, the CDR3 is TGTGCCAGCAGTGGGTCTCAGGGAATAGGTGAAAAACTGTTTTTT. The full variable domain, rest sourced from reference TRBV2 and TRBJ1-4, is EPEVTQTPSHQVTQMGQEVILRCVPISNHLYFYWYRQILGQKVEFLVSFYNNEISEKSEIFDDQFSVERPDGSNFTLKIRSTKLEDSAMYFCASSGSQGIGEKLFFGSGTQLSVL.